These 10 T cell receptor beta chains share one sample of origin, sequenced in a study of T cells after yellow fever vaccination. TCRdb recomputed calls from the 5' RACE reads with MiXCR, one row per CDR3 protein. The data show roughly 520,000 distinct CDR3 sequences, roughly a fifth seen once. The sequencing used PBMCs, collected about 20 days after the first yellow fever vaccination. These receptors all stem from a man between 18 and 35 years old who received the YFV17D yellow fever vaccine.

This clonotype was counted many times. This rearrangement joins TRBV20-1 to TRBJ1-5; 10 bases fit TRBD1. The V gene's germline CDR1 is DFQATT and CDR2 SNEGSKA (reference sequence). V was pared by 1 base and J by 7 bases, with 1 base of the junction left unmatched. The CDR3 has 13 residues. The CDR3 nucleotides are TGCAGTGCTAGAGGACAGGGGGCCCAGCCCCAGCATTTT. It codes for CSARGQGAQPQHF.

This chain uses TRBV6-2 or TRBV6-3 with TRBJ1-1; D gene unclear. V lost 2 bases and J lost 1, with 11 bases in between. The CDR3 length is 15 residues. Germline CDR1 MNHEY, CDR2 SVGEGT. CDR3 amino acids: CASSYPLDGNTEAFF. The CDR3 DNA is TGTGCCAGCAGTTACCCACTGGACGGGAACACTGAAGCTTTCTTT.

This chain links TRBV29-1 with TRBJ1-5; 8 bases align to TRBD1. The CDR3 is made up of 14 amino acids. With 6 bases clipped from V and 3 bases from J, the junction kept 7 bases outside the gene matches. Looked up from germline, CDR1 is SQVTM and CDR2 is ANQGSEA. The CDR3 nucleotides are TGCAGCGTATTGGACAGGGCCCCCAATCAGCCCCAGCATTTT. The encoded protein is CSVLDRAPNQPQHF.

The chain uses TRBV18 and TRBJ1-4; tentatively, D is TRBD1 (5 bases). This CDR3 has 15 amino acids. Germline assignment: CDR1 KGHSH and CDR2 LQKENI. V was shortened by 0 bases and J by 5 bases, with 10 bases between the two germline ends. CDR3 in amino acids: CASSPPGTANEKLFF. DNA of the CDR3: TGTGCCAGCTCACCACCTGGGACGGCGAATGAAAAACTGTTTTTT.

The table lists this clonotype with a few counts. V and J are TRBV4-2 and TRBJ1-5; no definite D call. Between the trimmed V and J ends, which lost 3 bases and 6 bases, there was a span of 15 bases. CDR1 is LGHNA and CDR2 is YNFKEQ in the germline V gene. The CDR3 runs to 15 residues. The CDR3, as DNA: TGTGCCAGCAGCCAGGCCGGAGGAGTAGGTCAGCCCCAGCATTTT. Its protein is CASSQAGGVGQPQHF.

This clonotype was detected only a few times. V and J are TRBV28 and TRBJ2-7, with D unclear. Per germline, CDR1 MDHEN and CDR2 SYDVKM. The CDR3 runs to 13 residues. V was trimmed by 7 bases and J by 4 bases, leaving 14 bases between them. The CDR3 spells CASTTAGGYEQYV. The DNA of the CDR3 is TGTGCCAGCACAACCGCCGGTGGGTACGAGCAGTACGTC.

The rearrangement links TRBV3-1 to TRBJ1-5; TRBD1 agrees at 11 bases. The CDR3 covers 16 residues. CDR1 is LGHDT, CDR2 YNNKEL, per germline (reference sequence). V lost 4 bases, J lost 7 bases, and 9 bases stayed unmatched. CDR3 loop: CASSLSAGTGGQPQHF. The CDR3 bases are TGTGCCAGCAGCCTCTCCGCCGGGACAGGGGGACAGCCCCAGCATTTT.

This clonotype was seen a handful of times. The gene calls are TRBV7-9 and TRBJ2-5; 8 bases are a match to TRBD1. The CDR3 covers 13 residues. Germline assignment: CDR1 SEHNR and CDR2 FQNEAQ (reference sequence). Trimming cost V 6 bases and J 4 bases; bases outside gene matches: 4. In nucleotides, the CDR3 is TGTGCCAGCAGGCCCGGACAGGGAGAGACCCAGTACTTC. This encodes CASRPGQGETQYF.

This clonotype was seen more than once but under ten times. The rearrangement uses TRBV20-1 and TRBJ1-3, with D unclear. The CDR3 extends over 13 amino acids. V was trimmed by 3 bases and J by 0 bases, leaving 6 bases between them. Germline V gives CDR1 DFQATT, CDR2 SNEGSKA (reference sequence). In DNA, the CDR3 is TGCAGTGCTAGCAGGCCCTCTGGAAACACCATATATTTT. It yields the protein CSASRPSGNTIYF.

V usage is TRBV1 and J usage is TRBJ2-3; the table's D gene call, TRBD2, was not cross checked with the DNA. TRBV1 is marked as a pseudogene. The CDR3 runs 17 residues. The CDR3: CTSSQDKAEKHTDTQYF. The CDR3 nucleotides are TGCACCAGCAGCCAAGACAAAGCGGAGAAACACACAGATACGCAGTATTTT.